Each of the 3 T cell receptor beta chains below was sequenced from the same sample in a study of cytomegalovirus exposure and HLA in healthy donors. PCR primers comprised 60 Vbeta and 13 Jbeta primers. The repertoire was sequenced with immunoSEQ multiplex PCR; TCRdb's copy has only in-frame clones and lacks some. The sample lists about 130,000 clones; about 86% were seen once. Source material: PBMCs. These receptors came from a man between 18 and 35 years old in good health and CMV-seronegative.

J is TRBJ1-5 and V is TRBV7-2; possible D gene TRBD1, 5 bases. The V gene lost 8 bases and the J gene lost 7 bases, with 15 bases spanning the gap. Germline-derived CDR1 and CDR2 are SGHTA and FQGNSA. This CDR3 spans 13 amino acids. CDR3 DNA: TGTGCCAGCGGATGGGGCAGTGGACAGCCCCAGCATTTT. This gives the protein CASGWGSGQPQHF.

V and J are TRBV19 and TRBJ1-1, with 7 bases lining up with TRBD1. CDR3 length: 13 amino acids. Germline trimming cut 9 bases from V and 5 bases from J; bases unmatched to any gene: 9. The germline V gene has CDR1 LNHDA and CDR2 SQIVND (reference sequence). The CDR3 loop reads CASTGEVRTEAFF. As DNA, the CDR3 is TGTGCCAGCACAGGGGAGGTGAGGACTGAAGCTTTCTTT.

This chain joins TRBV30 and TRBJ1-6, with D uncertain. The V end lost 8 bases, the J end lost 14 bases, and 28 bases lay between the germline ends. Germline values: CDR1 GTSNPN, CDR2 SVGIG (reference sequence). The CDR3 loop spans 15 amino acids. As DNA, the CDR3 is TGTGCCGTGGCGGGGAGCTTGGGAAGGGTTCGGGCCCTCCACTTT. This sequence encodes CAVAGSLGRVRALHF.